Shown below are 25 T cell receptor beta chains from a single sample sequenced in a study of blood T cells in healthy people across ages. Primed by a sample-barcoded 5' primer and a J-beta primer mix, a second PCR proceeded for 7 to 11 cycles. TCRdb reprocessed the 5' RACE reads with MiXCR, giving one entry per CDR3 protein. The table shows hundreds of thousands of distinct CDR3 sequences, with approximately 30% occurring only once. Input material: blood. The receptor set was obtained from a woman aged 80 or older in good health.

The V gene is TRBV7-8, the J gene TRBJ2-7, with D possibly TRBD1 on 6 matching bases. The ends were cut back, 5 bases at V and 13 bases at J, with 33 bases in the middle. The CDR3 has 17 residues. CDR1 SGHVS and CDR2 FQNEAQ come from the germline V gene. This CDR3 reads CASSATGTKLNNSPLYF. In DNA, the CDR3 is TGTGCCAGCAGCGCCACCGGGACAAAGCTTAATAATTCACCCCTCTACTTC.

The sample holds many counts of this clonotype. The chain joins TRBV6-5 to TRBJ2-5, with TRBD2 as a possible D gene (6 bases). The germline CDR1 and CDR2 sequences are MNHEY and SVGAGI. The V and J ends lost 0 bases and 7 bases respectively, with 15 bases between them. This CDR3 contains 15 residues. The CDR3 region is CASSYSPGTLATQYF. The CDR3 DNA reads TGTGCCAGCAGTTACTCGCCAGGGACTCTCGCGACCCAGTACTTC.

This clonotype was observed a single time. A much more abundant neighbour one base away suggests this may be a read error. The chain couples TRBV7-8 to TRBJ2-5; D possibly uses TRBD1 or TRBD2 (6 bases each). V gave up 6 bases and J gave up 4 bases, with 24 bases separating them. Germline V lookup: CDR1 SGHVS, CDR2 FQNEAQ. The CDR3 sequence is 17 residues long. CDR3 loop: CASRPRGGLGRAETQYF. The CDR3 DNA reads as TGTGCCAGCAGGCCCAGGGGAGGTTTAGGGCGAGCAGAGACCCAGTACTTC.

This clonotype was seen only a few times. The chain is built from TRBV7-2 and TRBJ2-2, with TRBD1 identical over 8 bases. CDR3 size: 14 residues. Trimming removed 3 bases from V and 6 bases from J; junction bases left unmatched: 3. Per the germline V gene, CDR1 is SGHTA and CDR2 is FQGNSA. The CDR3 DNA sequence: TGTGCCAGCAGCTTGACAGGGGATCCCGGGGAGCTGTTTTTT. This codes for CASSLTGDPGELFF.

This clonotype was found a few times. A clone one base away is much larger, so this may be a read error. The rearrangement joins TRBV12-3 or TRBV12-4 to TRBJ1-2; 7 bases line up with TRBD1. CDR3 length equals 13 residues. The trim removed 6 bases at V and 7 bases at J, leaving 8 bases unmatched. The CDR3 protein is CASSPGTDCGYTF. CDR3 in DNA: TGTGCCAGCAGCCCCGGGACAGACTGTGGCTACACCTTC.

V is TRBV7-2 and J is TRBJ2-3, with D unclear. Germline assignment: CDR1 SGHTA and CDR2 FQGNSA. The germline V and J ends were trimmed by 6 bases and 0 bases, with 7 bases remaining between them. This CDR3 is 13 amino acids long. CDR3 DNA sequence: TGTGCCAGCAGACGACGAAGCACAGATACGCAGTATTTT. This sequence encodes CASRRRSTDTQYF.

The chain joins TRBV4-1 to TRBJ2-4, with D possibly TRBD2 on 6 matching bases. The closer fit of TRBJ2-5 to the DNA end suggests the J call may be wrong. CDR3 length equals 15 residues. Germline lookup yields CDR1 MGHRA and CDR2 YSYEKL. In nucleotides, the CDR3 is TGCGCCAGCAGCCAGCCTGCGGGACCCCAAGAGACCCAGTACTTC. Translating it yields CASSQPAGPQETQYF.

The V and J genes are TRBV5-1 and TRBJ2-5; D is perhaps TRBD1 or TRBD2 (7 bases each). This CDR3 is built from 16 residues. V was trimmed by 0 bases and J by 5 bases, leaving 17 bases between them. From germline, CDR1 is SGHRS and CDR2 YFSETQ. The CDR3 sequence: CASSLVLGGGLETQYF. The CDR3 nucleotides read TGCGCCAGCAGCTTGGTCTTGGGAGGGGGCCTCGAGACCCAGTACTTC.

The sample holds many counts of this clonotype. The CDR3 sequence is CSALGQVVGGLYNSPLHF. In DNA form, the CDR3 reads TGCAGTGCCCTAGGTCAGGTCGTGGGTGGGCTATATAATTCACCCCTCCACTTT. The gene calls are TRBV20-1 and TRBJ1-6; D uncertain. The CDR3 has 18 amino acids. The germline V and J ends were trimmed by 6 bases and 4 bases, with 25 bases remaining between them. Germline lookup yields CDR1 DFQATT and CDR2 SNEGSKA (reference sequence).

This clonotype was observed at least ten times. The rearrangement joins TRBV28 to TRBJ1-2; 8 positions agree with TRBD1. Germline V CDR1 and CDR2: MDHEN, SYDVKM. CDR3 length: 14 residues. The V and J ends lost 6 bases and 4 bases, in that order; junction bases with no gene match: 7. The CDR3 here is CASSLNRGGYGYTF. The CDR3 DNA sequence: TGTGCCAGCAGCCTCAACAGGGGGGGCTATGGCTACACCTTC.

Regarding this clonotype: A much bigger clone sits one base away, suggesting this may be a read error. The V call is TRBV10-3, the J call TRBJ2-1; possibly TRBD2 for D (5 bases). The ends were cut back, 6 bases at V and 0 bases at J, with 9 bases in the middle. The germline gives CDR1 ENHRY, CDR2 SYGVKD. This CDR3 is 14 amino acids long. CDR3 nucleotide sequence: TGTGCCATCAGGGACTCCTGCTCCTACAATGAGCAGTTCTTC. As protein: CAIRDSCSYNEQFF.

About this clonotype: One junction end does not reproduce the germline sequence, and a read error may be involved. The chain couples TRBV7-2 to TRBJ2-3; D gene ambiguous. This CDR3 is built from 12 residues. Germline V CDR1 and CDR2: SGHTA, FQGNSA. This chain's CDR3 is CATRRAGDMQYF. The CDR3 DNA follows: TGTGCCACCAGACGGGCCGGAGATATGCAGTATTTT. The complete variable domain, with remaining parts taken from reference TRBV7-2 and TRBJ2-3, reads GAGVSQSPSNKVTEKGKDVELRCDPISGHTALYWYRQSLGQGLEFLIYFQGNSAPDKSGLPSDRFSAERTGGSVSTLTIQRTQQEDSAVYLCATRRAGDMQYFGPGTRLTVL.

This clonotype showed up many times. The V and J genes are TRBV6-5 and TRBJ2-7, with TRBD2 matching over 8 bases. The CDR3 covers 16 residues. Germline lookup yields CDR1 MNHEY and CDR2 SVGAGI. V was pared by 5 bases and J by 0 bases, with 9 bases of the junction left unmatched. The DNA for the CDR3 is TGTGCCAGCAGTCCCGGGAGGGGCCTTAGCTCCTACGAGCAGTACTTC. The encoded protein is CASSPGRGLSSYEQYF.

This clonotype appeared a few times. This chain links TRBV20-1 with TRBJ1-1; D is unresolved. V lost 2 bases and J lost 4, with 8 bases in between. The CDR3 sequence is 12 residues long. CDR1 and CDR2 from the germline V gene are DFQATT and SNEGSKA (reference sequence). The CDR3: CSARPGFTEAFF. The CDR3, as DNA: TGCAGTGCTAGACCGGGTTTCACTGAAGCTTTCTTT.

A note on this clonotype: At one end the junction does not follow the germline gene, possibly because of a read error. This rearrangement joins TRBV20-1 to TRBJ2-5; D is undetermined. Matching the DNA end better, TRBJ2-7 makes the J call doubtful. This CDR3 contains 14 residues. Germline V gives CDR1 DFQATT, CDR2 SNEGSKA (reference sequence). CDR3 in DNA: TGCGGTGCTAGAGATTCCAGGCAGACCTACGAGCAGTACTTC. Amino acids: CGARDSRQTYEQYF.

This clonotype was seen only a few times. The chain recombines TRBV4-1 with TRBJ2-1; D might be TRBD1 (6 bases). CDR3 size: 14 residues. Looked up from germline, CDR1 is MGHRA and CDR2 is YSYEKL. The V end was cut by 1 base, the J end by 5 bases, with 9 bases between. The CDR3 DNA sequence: TGCGCCAGCAGCCAAGTGGACAGAGACAATGAGCAGTTCTTC. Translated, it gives CASSQVDRDNEQFF.

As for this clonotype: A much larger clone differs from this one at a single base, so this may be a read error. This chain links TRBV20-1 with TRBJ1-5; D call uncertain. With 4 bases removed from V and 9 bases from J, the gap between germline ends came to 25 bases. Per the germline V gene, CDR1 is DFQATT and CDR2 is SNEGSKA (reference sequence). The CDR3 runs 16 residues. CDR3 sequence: CSAIGRTSRQDRPQHF. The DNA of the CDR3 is TGCAGTGCTATTGGCAGAACATCCCGGCAGGATCGGCCCCAGCATTTT.

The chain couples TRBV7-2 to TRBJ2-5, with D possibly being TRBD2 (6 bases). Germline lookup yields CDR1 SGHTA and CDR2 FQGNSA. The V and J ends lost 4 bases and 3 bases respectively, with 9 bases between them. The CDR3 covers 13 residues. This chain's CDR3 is CTSSSRGEETQYF. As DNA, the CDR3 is TGTACCAGCAGCTCGCGGGGAGAAGAGACCCAGTACTTC.

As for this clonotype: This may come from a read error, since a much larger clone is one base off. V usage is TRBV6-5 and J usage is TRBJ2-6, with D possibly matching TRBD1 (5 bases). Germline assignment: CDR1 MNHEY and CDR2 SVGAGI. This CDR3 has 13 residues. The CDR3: CASIDSGANVRTF. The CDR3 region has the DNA TGTGCCAGCATCGACTCTGGGGCCAACGTCCGGACTTTC.

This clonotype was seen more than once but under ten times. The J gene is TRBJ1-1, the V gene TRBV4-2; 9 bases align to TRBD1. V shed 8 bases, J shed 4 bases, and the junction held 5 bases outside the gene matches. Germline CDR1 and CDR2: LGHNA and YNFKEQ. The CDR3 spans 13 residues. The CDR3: CASGVDRGTEAFF. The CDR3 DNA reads TGTGCCAGCGGGGTGGACAGGGGCACTGAAGCTTTCTTT.

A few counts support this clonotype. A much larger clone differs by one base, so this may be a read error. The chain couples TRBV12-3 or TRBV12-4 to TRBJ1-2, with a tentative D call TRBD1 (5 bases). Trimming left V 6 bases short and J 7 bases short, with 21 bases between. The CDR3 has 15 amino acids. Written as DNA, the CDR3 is TGTGCCAGCAGCGACGTCGGGAGGGGACGAATTGGCTACACCTTC. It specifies CASSDVGRGRIGYTF.

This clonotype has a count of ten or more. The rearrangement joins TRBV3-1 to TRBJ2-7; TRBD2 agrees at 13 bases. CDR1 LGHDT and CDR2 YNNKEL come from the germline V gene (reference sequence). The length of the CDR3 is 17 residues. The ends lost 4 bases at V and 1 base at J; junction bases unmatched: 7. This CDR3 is CASSRTSGGALSYEQYF. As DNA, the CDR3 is TGTGCCAGCAGCCGTACTAGCGGGGGGGCCCTATCCTACGAGCAGTACTTC.

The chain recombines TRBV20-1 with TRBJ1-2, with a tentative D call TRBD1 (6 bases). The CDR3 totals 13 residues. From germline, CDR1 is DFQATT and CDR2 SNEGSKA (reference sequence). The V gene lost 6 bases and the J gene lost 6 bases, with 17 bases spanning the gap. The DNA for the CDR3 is TGCAGTGCAATTCGAGGGGGGATCCATGGCTACACCTTC. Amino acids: CSAIRGGIHGYTF.

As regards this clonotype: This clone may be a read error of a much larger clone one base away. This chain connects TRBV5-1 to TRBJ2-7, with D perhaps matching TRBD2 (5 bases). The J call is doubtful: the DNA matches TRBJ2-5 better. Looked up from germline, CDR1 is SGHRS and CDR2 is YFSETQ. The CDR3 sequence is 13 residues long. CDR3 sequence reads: CANSLGLGETQYF. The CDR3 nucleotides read TGCGCCAACAGCCTTGGACTGGGGGAGACCCAGTACTTC.

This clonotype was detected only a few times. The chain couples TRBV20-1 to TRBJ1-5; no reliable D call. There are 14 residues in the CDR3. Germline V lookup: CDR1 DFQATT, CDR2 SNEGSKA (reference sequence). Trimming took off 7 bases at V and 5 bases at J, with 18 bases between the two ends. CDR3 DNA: TGCAGTGGACGTGGAAGTGGGGTCCATCAGCCCCAGCATTTT. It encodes CSGRGSGVHQPQHF.